This TCR beta chain originates from a study of T cell responses to AZD1222 COVID-19 vaccine. Points from the study as a whole: Recipients of two AZD1222 doses showed rising Spike-specific TCR breadth and depth. It should be noted that donors were predominantly white British and more often female, and clonal diversity was possibly underestimated.

The table came from immunoSEQ multiplex PCR; TCRdb's copy has only in-frame clones and leaves some out. The sample has 100,000 to 150,000 clones; about 90% are singletons. Germline V gene lookup returns CDR1 SQVTM and CDR2 ANQGSEA. Trimming left V 3 bases short and J 8 bases short, with 13 bases between. This CDR3 spans 12 amino acids. A note on this clone: Its antigen is unknown.

The source is an adult who received the AZD1222 COVID-19 vaccine. This specimen consisted of peripheral blood, obtained 28 days after the second AZD1222 dose. The chain employs TRBV29-1 and TRBJ1-2; D call uncertain. Here the CDR3 reads CSVDPGSGGYTF. Written as DNA, the CDR3 is TGCAGCGTTGATCCAGGCTCTGGGGGCTACACCTTC. The full variable domain, its missing parts supplied by reference TRBV29-1 and TRBJ1-2, is SAVISQKPSRDICQRGTSLTIQCQVDSQVTMMFWYRQQPGQSLTLIATANQGSEATYESGFVIDKFPISRPNLTFSTLTVSNMSPEDSSIYLCSVDPGSGGYTFGSGTRLTVV.